This entry lists 19 T cell receptor beta chains sequenced from one sample in a study of early T cells in non-severe SARS-CoV-2 infection (dated by TCRdb to the early 2020s). The protocol used for the library was 5' RACE. The run used a NextSeq 500. Through fastp at Q25 and MiXCR, TCRdb rebuilt clones from the public reads, retaining in-frame beta chains. CDR3 protein duplicates are merged, each entry listing the most common genes and DNA. The sample has about 20,000 distinct CDR3 sequences on record, 4.7% of them singletons. Of the sample, approximately 15% is held by the ten largest clones. Sample: whole blood. These receptors were taken from an adult who was a healthcare worker with PCR-confirmed SARS-CoV-2 infection or an uninfected control (not recorded which).

This chain joins TRBV25-1 and TRBJ1-4; tentatively, D is TRBD1 (5 bases). The length of the CDR3 is 14 residues. Germline V gene sequence: CDR1 MGHDK, CDR2 SYGVNS. The V end lost 1 base, the J end lost 8 bases, and 11 bases lay between the germline ends. The CDR3 loop reads CASSESRQPEKLFF. The CDR3 coding sequence is TGTGCCAGCAGTGAATCACGACAGCCAGAAAAACTGTTTTTT.

The sample holds many counts of this clonotype. This sequence joins TRBV11-2 and TRBJ1-6, with D hard to call. Germline loops: CDR1 SGHAT, CDR2 FQNNGV. The CDR3 sequence is 17 residues long. The ends were cut back, 1 base at V and 2 bases at J, with 12 bases in the middle. The CDR3 DNA sequence: TGTGCCAGCAGCTTAGTGGTTGGTGCTCCCTATAATTCACCCCTCCACTTT. As protein: CASSLVVGAPYNSPLHF.

This clonotype has at least ten counts. The CDR3 region is CASSSQGSSGANVLTF. CDR3 nucleotides: TGTGCCAGCAGCTCACAGGGTTCCTCTGGGGCCAACGTCCTGACTTTC. The rearrangement joins TRBV7-6 to TRBJ2-6, with D maybe TRBD1 (6 bases). Germline assignment: CDR1 SGHVS and CDR2 FNYEAQ. With 4 bases removed from V and 0 bases from J, the gap between germline ends came to 10 bases. The length of the CDR3 is 16 residues.

Ten or more counts support this clonotype. The V gene is TRBV5-1, the J gene TRBJ1-3, with D possibly being TRBD1 (5 bases). This CDR3 is 16 amino acids long. Trimming stripped 4 bases from V and 1 base from J, with 15 bases between. Per the germline V gene, CDR1 is SGHRS and CDR2 is YFSETQ. The CDR3 region has the DNA TGCGCCAGCAGCGTCGGTGGGGGGACTTCTGGAAACACCATATATTTT. Its protein is CASSVGGGTSGNTIYF.

This clonotype was counted at least ten times. The V gene is TRBV30, the J gene TRBJ2-1; maybe TRBD2 (6 bases). This CDR3 comprises 16 residues. Germline CDR1 and CDR2: GTSNPN and SVGIG (reference sequence). V was trimmed by 2 bases and J by 3 bases, leaving 17 bases between them. This CDR3 is CAWSTAWTGLYNEQFF. The CDR3, as DNA: TGTGCCTGGAGTACCGCGTGGACGGGACTCTACAATGAGCAGTTCTTC.

This clonotype was recorded many times. The rearrangement uses TRBV7-6 and TRBJ2-5, with a possible D match to TRBD2 (5 bases). This CDR3 has 14 amino acids. The V gene's germline CDR1 is SGHVS and CDR2 FNYEAQ. V lost 5 bases, J lost 5 bases, and 15 bases lay in between. The CDR3 DNA sequence: TGTGCCAGCAGCCTATCGGGGTGGTCGGAGACCCAGTACTTC. Protein: CASSLSGWSETQYF. The complete variable domain, with remaining parts taken from reference TRBV7-6 and TRBJ2-5, reads GAGVSQSPRYKVTKRGQDVALRCDPISGHVSLYWYRQALGQGPEFLTYFNYEAQQDKSGLPNDRFSAERPEGSISTLTIQRTEQRDSAMYRCASSLSGWSETQYFGPGTRLLVL.

This clonotype was counted at least ten times. This chain joins TRBV7-2 and TRBJ2-3; D not resolved. CDR1 and CDR2 from the germline V gene are SGHTA and FQGNSA. This CDR3 is 11 amino acids long. V was shortened by 3 bases and J by 6 bases, with 4 bases between the two germline ends. The DNA of the CDR3 is TGTGCCAGCAGCTTTAGCGATACGCAGTATTTT. Translated: CASSFSDTQYF.

This clonotype was recorded many times. The rearrangement joins TRBV7-6 to TRBJ2-2; D is ambiguous. Germline loops: CDR1 SGHVS, CDR2 FNYEAQ. Trimming shortened V by 1 base and J by 3 bases, and 6 bases separated the two germline ends. The CDR3 runs 14 residues. CDR3 DNA sequence: TGTGCCAGCAGCTTAGTAGAGGACACCGGGGAGCTGTTTTTT. Translation: CASSLVEDTGELFF.

This clonotype was observed a handful of times. The chain uses TRBV4-1 and TRBJ1-2, with D perhaps matching TRBD1 (5 bases). Between the trimmed V and J ends, which lost 3 bases and 8 bases, there was a span of 19 bases. The length of the CDR3 is 15 residues. Germline V lookup: CDR1 MGHRA, CDR2 YSYEKL. The CDR3 DNA sequence: TGCGCCAGCAGCCAGGGAACCGGGGCCCCAGGAGGCTACACCTTC. It translates to CASSQGTGAPGGYTF.

This clonotype was recorded many times. The rearrangement joins TRBV10-2 to TRBJ2-2; a weak D match, TRBD1 (6 bases). This CDR3 spans 15 amino acids. The ends were cut back, 7 bases at V and 3 bases at J, with 15 bases in the middle. Germline assignment: CDR1 WSHSY and CDR2 SAAADI. The CDR3 region is CASTPGRGDTGELFF. CDR3 DNA: TGCGCCAGCACCCCGGGCAGGGGCGACACCGGGGAGCTGTTTTTT.

Ten or more counts support this clonotype. The chain combines TRBV7-6 with TRBJ2-3; D uncertain. The CDR3 extends over 15 amino acids. Looked up from germline, CDR1 is SGHVS and CDR2 is FNYEAQ. Trimming stripped 3 bases from V and 1 base from J, with 11 bases between. CDR3 DNA sequence: TGTGCCAGCAGCTTTTACATTGGAGGCACAGATACGCAGTATTTT. Its translation is CASSFYIGGTDTQYF. The whole variable domain, remainder taken from reference TRBV7-6 and TRBJ2-3, is GAGVSQSPRYKVTKRGQDVALRCDPISGHVSLYWYRQALGQGPEFLTYFNYEAQQDKSGLPNDRFSAERPEGSISTLTIQRTEQRDSAMYRCASSFYIGGTDTQYFGPGTRLTVL.

The table lists this clonotype with many counts. This sequence joins TRBV29-1 and TRBJ2-7; 11 bases agree with TRBD1. There are 15 residues in the CDR3. Germline V CDR1 and CDR2: SQVTM, ANQGSEA. V shed 6 bases, J shed 0 bases, and the junction held 7 bases outside the gene matches. The chain's CDR3 is CSVPGTGGNSYEQYF. In nucleotides, the CDR3 is TGCAGCGTCCCAGGGACAGGGGGGAACTCCTACGAGCAGTACTTC.

This clonotype showed up just a few times. The V call is TRBV7-2, the J call TRBJ1-1; TRBD1 agrees at 9 bases. Germline V gives CDR1 SGHTA, CDR2 FQGNSA. Trimming at V came to 4 bases and at J to 4 bases, leaving 7 bases not matched to a gene. The CDR3 is 15 amino acids. CDR3: CASSYITGGPTEAFF. CDR3 bases: TGTGCCAGCAGCTACATCACAGGGGGCCCCACTGAAGCTTTCTTT.

This clonotype was seen repeatedly, ten times or more. The chain is built from TRBV29-1 and TRBJ2-3; the D is unclear. Deletions cut 6 bases from V and 2 bases from J, with 12 bases between. Germline V gene data show CDR1 as SQVTM and CDR2 as ANQGSEA. This CDR3 contains 13 residues. Here the CDR3 DNA reads TGCAGCGTGCCGGTCATCGACACAGATACGCAGTATTTT. This sequence encodes CSVPVIDTDTQYF.

This clonotype was seen many times. The V and J genes are TRBV4-3 and TRBJ2-7; unclear D gene. V lost 0 bases, J lost 6 bases, and 12 bases lay in between. Germline V gene sequence: CDR1 LGHNA, CDR2 YSLEER. The CDR3 extends over 14 amino acids. CDR3 bases: TGCGCCAGCAGCCAAGATCTAAGCTCGCGCGAGCAGTACTTC. Translating it yields CASSQDLSSREQYF.

This clonotype was seen repeatedly, ten times or more. The rearrangement joins TRBV18 to TRBJ2-7; D gene unclear. This CDR3 is built from 12 residues. Trimming removed 3 bases from V and 3 bases from J, with 6 bases in between. The germline gives CDR1 KGHSH, CDR2 LQKENI. CDR3 coding DNA: TGTGCCAGCTCACCTGCCAACTACGAGCAGTACTTC. Its translation: CASSPANYEQYF.

The chain carries TRBV9 and TRBJ2-3; D uncertain. The CDR3 is 13 amino acids. CDR1 is SGDLS, CDR2 YYNGEE, per germline. Between the trimmed V and J ends, which lost 4 bases and 3 bases, there was a span of 9 bases. DNA of the CDR3: TGTGCCAGCAGCCCCACCAGGACAGATACGCAGTATTTT. Its protein is CASSPTRTDTQYF.

The V gene is TRBV19, the J gene TRBJ2-1, with TRBD2 matching 12 bases. V lost 3 bases and J lost 8; bases outside the gene matches: 8. This CDR3 spans 16 amino acids. Looked up from germline, CDR1 is LNHDA and CDR2 is SQIVND (reference sequence). DNA for the CDR3: TGTGCCAGTAGTATTGGACTAGCGGGGAATAGAGATGAGCAGTTCTTC. This encodes CASSIGLAGNRDEQFF.

This clonotype was detected many times. The chain carries TRBV4-3 and TRBJ2-1; D perhaps matches TRBD2 (7 bases). V gave up 2 bases and J gave up 7 bases, with 15 bases separating them. CDR3 length: 15 amino acids. CDR1 and CDR2 from the germline V gene are LGHNA and YSLEER. The CDR3 region has the DNA TGCGCCAGCAGCCAATCGGGGGGCGGATGGAATGAGCAGTTCTTC. This encodes CASSQSGGGWNEQFF.